This passage covers 18 T cell receptor beta chains from one sample sequenced in a study of neurological immune-mediated disorders. TCRdb reprocessed the 5' RACE reads via MiXCR and lists one record per CDR3 protein. The sample has some 46,000 distinct CDR3 sequences; 9% to 12% are singletons. The sequenced material came from PBMCs. The receptors here all came from a man in his 70s with HTLV-1-associated myelopathy (HAM/TSP).

This clonotype came up many times. This rearrangement joins TRBV15 to TRBJ2-7; TRBD2 aligns across 11 bases. CDR1 and CDR2 from the germline V gene are LNHNV and YYDKDF (reference sequence). The CDR3 is made up of 15 amino acids. Germline trimming cut 6 bases from V and 5 bases from J; bases unmatched to any gene: 9. This chain's CDR3 is CATRLTSGSFHEQYF. The CDR3 nucleotides are TGTGCCACCAGGCTAACTAGCGGGAGTTTCCACGAGCAGTACTTC. Complete variable domain (other parts from reference TRBV15 and TRBJ2-7): DAMVIQNPRYQVTQFGKPVTLSCSQTLNHNVMYWYQQKSSQAPKLLFHYYDKDFNNEADTPDNFQSRRPNTSFCFLDIRSPGLGDTAMYLCATRLTSGSFHEQYFGPGTRLTVT.

This clonotype has a count of ten or more. V gene TRBV5-5 combines with J gene TRBJ1-5; TRBD1 might be the D (5 bases). CDR1 and CDR2 from the germline V gene are SGHKS and YYEKEE (reference sequence). The CDR3 loop spans 13 amino acids. V shed 0 bases and J shed 7 bases, with 8 bases lying between them. Written as DNA, the CDR3 is TGTGCCAGCAGCTTGGAGTGGGACCAGCCCCAGCATTTT. This translates into CASSLEWDQPQHF.

This clonotype was counted once. V usage is TRBV27 and J usage is TRBJ2-7, with D possibly being TRBD2 (6 bases). The CDR3 sequence is 14 residues long. The germline CDR1 and CDR2 sequences are MNHEY and SMNVEV (reference sequence). The V and J ends lost 6 bases and 4 bases respectively, with 16 bases between them. In nucleotides, the CDR3 is TGTGCCAGCAGGGCCAGGAGGGGAGTTTACGAGCAGTACTTC. Translated: CASRARRGVYEQYF.

This clonotype was observed at least ten times. This sequence joins TRBV5-5 and TRBJ2-7; weak D call: TRBD2 (5 bases). The CDR3 is 14 amino acids. Germline CDR1 and CDR2: SGHKS and YYEKEE (reference sequence). Trimming took off 0 bases at V and 0 bases at J, with 7 bases between the two ends. For the CDR3, the DNA is TGTGCCAGCAGCTTGGGTGGGAGCTCCTACGAGCAGTACTTC. This codes for CASSLGGSSYEQYF.

This clonotype has at least ten counts. This chain uses TRBV7-2 with TRBJ1-3, with D maybe TRBD1 (6 bases). Germline loops: CDR1 SGHTA, CDR2 FQGNSA. Trimming stripped 2 bases from V and 1 base from J, with 9 bases between. This CDR3 has 15 amino acids. For the CDR3, the DNA is TGTGCCAGCAGCTTATCAGGGGCATCTGGAAACACCATATATTTT. Its protein is CASSLSGASGNTIYF. The whole variable domain, remainder taken from reference TRBV7-2 and TRBJ1-3, is GAGVSQSPSNKVTEKGKDVELRCDPISGHTALYWYRQSLGQGLEFLIYFQGNSAPDKSGLPSDRFSAERTGGSVSTLTIQRTQQEDSAVYLCASSLSGASGNTIYFGEGSWLTVV.

There are many counts of this clonotype. The chain couples TRBV19 to TRBJ1-1, with 9 bases identical to TRBD1. CDR3 length: 13 residues. V was clipped by 10 bases and J by 2 bases; unmatched bases: 5. Germline loops: CDR1 LNHDA, CDR2 SQIVND (reference sequence). CDR3 in DNA: TGTGCCACCCAACAGGGGGCAAACACTGAAGCTTTCTTT. As protein: CATQQGANTEAFF.

Ten or more counts support this clonotype. V and J are TRBV3-1 and TRBJ2-7, with D perhaps matching TRBD2 (5 bases). Germline V lookup: CDR1 LGHDT, CDR2 YNNKEL (reference sequence). V gave up 0 bases and J gave up 2 bases, with 17 bases separating them. CDR3 size: 17 residues. The CDR3 is CASSQDIVEVFAYEQYF. As DNA, the CDR3 is TGTGCCAGCAGCCAAGATATCGTGGAGGTTTTTGCCTACGAGCAGTACTTC.

The sample holds many counts of this clonotype. The chain is built from TRBV6-2 or TRBV6-3 and TRBJ2-5, with D hard to call. This CDR3 is built from 13 residues. Germline V gene data show CDR1 as MNHEY and CDR2 as SVGEGT. V lost 3 bases and J lost 3, with 8 bases in between. The CDR3 loop is CASSYSLKETQYF. CDR3 DNA: TGTGCCAGCAGTTATAGCCTCAAAGAGACCCAGTACTTC.

This clonotype was seen ten or more times. The rearrangement uses TRBV7-2 and TRBJ2-3; 9 positions agree with TRBD2. Germline lookup yields CDR1 SGHTA and CDR2 FQGNSA. Trimming took 3 bases from V and 3 from J; bases not matched to a gene: 4. The CDR3 length is 15 residues. CDR3 sequence (DNA): TGTGCCAGCAGCTTTGGCCTAGCGGGAACAGATACGCAGTATTTT. Its translation: CASSFGLAGTDTQYF. The whole variable domain, remainder taken from reference TRBV7-2 and TRBJ2-3, is GAGVSQSPSNKVTEKGKDVELRCDPISGHTALYWYRQSLGQGLEFLIYFQGNSAPDKSGLPSDRFSAERTGGSVSTLTIQRTQQEDSAVYLCASSFGLAGTDTQYFGPGTRLTVL.

This clonotype was recorded many times. The chain carries TRBV6-2 or TRBV6-3 and TRBJ1-1; D not resolved. With 7 bases removed from V and 1 base from J, the gap between germline ends came to 10 bases. CDR3 length: 13 residues. Germline CDR1 reads MNHEY; CDR2 reads SVGEGT. The CDR3 spells CASTRDPNTEAFF. The CDR3 bases are TGTGCCAGCACGAGGGATCCGAACACTGAAGCTTTCTTT.

This clonotype was recorded many times. V is TRBV15 and J is TRBJ2-3; 7 nucleotides line up with TRBD1. The CDR3 length is 14 residues. Germline CDR1 and CDR2: LNHNV and YYDKDF (reference sequence). Germline trimming cut 5 bases from V and 6 bases from J; bases unmatched to any gene: 8. The CDR3 loop reads CATSGTGVSDTQYF. For the CDR3, the DNA is TGTGCCACCAGCGGCACAGGGGTATCGGATACGCAGTATTTT.

The chain combines TRBV5-1 with TRBJ2-7; perhaps TRBD2 as D (6 bases). This CDR3 spans 14 amino acids. Per the germline V gene, CDR1 is SGHRS and CDR2 is YFSETQ. Trimming left V 2 bases short and J 3 bases short, with 12 bases between. The CDR3 DNA reads TGCGCCAGCAGCTTTGGAAGCGGGTGCTACGAGCAGTACTTC. This codes for CASSFGSGCYEQYF.

This clonotype appeared many times. The CDR3 here is CASSLAVEEETQYF. CDR3 in DNA: TGTGCCAGCAGCTTAGCAGTTGAGGAAGAGACCCAGTACTTC. V and J are TRBV7-8 and TRBJ2-5; D gene uncertain. This CDR3 has 14 amino acids. V was trimmed by 0 bases and J by 3 bases, leaving 8 bases between them. The germline V gene has CDR1 SGHVS and CDR2 FQNEAQ.

A few counts support this clonotype. The rearrangement links TRBV6-6 to TRBJ2-7; D is possibly TRBD1 (6 bases). The CDR3 has 13 residues. The ends were cut back, 6 bases at V and 2 bases at J, with 11 bases in the middle. Germline V gives CDR1 MNHNY, CDR2 SVGAGI (reference sequence). For the CDR3, the DNA is TGTGCCAGCAGGCGACAGGACCCCTACGAGCAGTACTTC. Translation: CASRRQDPYEQYF.

This clonotype was seen only once. A read error may be the cause here, since a much bigger clone is one base away. The gene calls are TRBV7-3 and TRBJ2-7; no clear D gene. The CDR3 is 12 amino acids. The germline V gene has CDR1 SGHTA and CDR2 FQGTGA. CDR3 coding DNA: TGTGACAGCAGCCAAATGGGTAGCGAGCAGTACTTC. Its protein product is CDSSQMGSEQYF.

This clonotype was seen many times. The CDR3 protein is CASSYWQGVEAFF. The CDR3, as DNA: TGTGCCAGCAGTTACTGGCAGGGTGTTGAAGCTTTCTTT. J is TRBJ1-1 and V is TRBV6-5; D may be TRBD1 (5 bases). The CDR3 runs to 13 residues. V lost 1 base and J 7 bases, leaving 10 bases between the germline ends. Germline CDR1 MNHEY, CDR2 SVGAGI.

This clonotype was found a few times. The chain recombines TRBV12-3 or TRBV12-4 with TRBJ2-1; D is perhaps TRBD1 or TRBD2 (5 bases each). Trimming took 6 bases from V and 5 from J, leaving 17 bases between them. The CDR3 is 15 residues long. This CDR3 reads CASSMAGTINNEQFF. CDR3 in DNA: TGTGCCAGCAGCATGGCCGGGACCATAAACAATGAGCAGTTCTTC.

This clonotype was picked up many times. The chain couples TRBV15 to TRBJ2-3; D perhaps matches TRBD2 (5 bases). Germline V gene lookup returns CDR1 LNHNV and CDR2 YYDKDF (reference sequence). Trimming removed 0 bases from V and 6 bases from J, with 13 bases in between. This CDR3 is 15 amino acids long. CDR3 in amino acids: CATSREVGVADTQYF. Here the CDR3 DNA reads TGTGCCACCAGCAGAGAGGTCGGAGTAGCGGATACGCAGTATTTT.